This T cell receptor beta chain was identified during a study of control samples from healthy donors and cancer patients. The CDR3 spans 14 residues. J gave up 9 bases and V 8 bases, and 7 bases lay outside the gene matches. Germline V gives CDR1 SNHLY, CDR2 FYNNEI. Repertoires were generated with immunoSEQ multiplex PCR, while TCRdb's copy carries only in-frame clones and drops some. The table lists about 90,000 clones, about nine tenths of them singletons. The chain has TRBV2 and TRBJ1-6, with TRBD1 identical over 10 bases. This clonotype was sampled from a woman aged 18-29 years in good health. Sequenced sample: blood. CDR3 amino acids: CASGRDRGTSPLHF. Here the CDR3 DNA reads TGTGCCAGCGGGAGGGACAGGGGAACTTCACCCCTCCACTTT.